This is a list of T cell receptor beta chains from one sample in a study of blood T cell repertoires in COVID-19. The method was immunoSEQ multiplex PCR; TCRdb's version includes in-frame clones alone and lacks a portion of them. The sample consists of around 200,000 clones, approximately 80% of them appearing once. Sequencing was done on a sample of peripheral blood. The receptors come from a human donor in a cohort sampled during active COVID-19. Both conserved end residues are part of each CDR3. Fields, in order: CDR3 protein, clone size, J gene, CDR3 length, V gene. Where a row states a size, it is once, few, many or the class of an expanded clone; other rows omit it.

CDR3: CATSTSGASTDTQYF; size: .; J: TRBJ2-3; length: 15; V: TRBV24-1
CDR3: CASSLMSGGADEQFF; size: .; J: TRBJ2-1; length: 15; V: TRBV5-4
CDR3: CASSTGHRNTGELFF; size: once; J: TRBJ2-2; length: 15; V: TRBV5-1
CDR3: CASSQGAHAGTGGPEAFF; size: .; J: TRBJ1-1; length: 18; V: TRBV4-1
CDR3: CASSYSAATNEKLFF; size: .; J: TRBJ1-4; length: 15; V: TRBV6-6
CDR3: CASSRDNTEAFF; size: few; J: TRBJ1-1; length: 12; V: TRBV7-9
CDR3: CASTRTSYTYEQYF; size: .; J: TRBJ2-7; length: 14; V: TRBV10-2
CDR3: CASSQDQTSGGPYEQYF; size: .; J: TRBJ2-7; length: 17; V: TRBV4-1
CDR3: CAISESQGATSYEQYF; size: .; J: TRBJ2-7; length: 16; V: TRBV10-3
CDR3: CASSQDYTGQSAFF; size: .; J: TRBJ1-1; length: 14; V: TRBV4-2
CDR3: CASSLGGVPTGELFF; size: .; J: TRBJ2-2; length: 15; V: TRBV7-6
CDR3: CASSLAAGHTEAFF; size: .; J: TRBJ1-1; length: 14; V: TRBV5-6
CDR3: CSIRTESNEKLFF; size: once; J: TRBJ1-4; length: 13; V: TRBV29-1
CDR3: CSVEGGNPGEEAFF; size: .; J: TRBJ1-1; length: 14; V: TRBV29-1
CDR3: CASSLDLGNSPLHF; size: .; J: TRBJ1-6; length: 14; V: TRBV7-9
CDR3: CASSLLASQGGEKLFF; size: .; J: TRBJ1-4; length: 16; V: TRBV5-1
CDR3: CASSFEAGWGTDTQYF; size: .; J: TRBJ2-3; length: 16; V: TRBV11-2
CDR3: CASSSSDRELFF; size: .; J: TRBJ2-2; length: 12; V: TRBV5-6
CDR3: CASSETGYYGYTF; size: .; J: TRBJ1-2; length: 13; V: TRBV9
CDR3: CASSIRPPGTSPYEQYF; size: .; J: TRBJ2-7; length: 17; V: TRBV19
CDR3: CASSSSTVPEKLFF; size: .; J: TRBJ1-4; length: 14; V: TRBV6-5
CDR3: CASLPSGGAVEQFF; size: .; J: TRBJ2-1; length: 14; V: TRBV19
CDR3: CASSLPGGREQYF; size: .; J: TRBJ2-7; length: 13; V: TRBV27
CDR3: CASSLTGTETQYF; size: .; J: TRBJ2-5; length: 13; V: TRBV7-3
CDR3: CASASGSGRLDTQYF; size: .; J: TRBJ2-3; length: 15; V: TRBV7-6
CDR3: CASSLNYPTYEQYF; size: once; J: TRBJ2-7; length: 14; V: TRBV7-2
CDR3: CASSWGGTENPGELFF; size: .; J: TRBJ2-2; length: 16; V: TRBV19
CDR3: CASSQGGYGAGSTDTQYF; size: .; J: TRBJ2-3; length: 18; V: TRBV4-1
CDR3: CASSPNRGQATEAFF; size: .; J: TRBJ1-1; length: 15; V: TRBV5-4
CDR3: CASQEGREQYF; size: few; J: TRBJ2-7; length: 11; V: TRBV2
CDR3: CASSPGSGNTIYF; size: .; J: TRBJ1-3; length: 13; V: TRBV5-6
CDR3: CASSQNRGDEQYF; size: few; J: TRBJ2-7; length: 13; V: TRBV3-1/TRBV3-2
CDR3: CASRQDVAGTDTQYF; size: .; J: TRBJ2-3; length: 15; V: TRBV5-4
CDR3: CASKGQGASNYGYTF; size: .; J: TRBJ1-2; length: 15; V: TRBV19
CDR3: CARDRGFGTQYF; size: .; J: TRBJ2-5; length: 12; V: TRBV30
CDR3: CASSLGVRSYEQYF; size: few; J: TRBJ2-7; length: 14; V: TRBV11-2
CDR3: CIGQRAYEQYF; size: once; J: TRBJ2-7; length: 11; V: TRBV6-5
CDR3: CASSLVGAGELFF; size: .; J: TRBJ2-2; length: 13; V: TRBV13
CDR3: CAWSKDIRNTGELFF; size: .; J: TRBJ2-2; length: 15; V: TRBV30
CDR3: CASSPRRLATGETQYF; size: .; J: TRBJ2-5; length: 16; V: TRBV7-2
CDR3: CASSQEGRVERDTGELFF; size: .; J: TRBJ2-2; length: 18; V: TRBV4-2
CDR3: CASSIGPGETGNTIYF; size: few; J: TRBJ1-3; length: 16; V: TRBV19
CDR3: CAISLGQEDGYTF; size: .; J: TRBJ1-2; length: 13; V: TRBV10-3
CDR3: CASSIAVSYNEQFF; size: .; J: TRBJ2-1; length: 14; V: TRBV19
CDR3: CSVETGKGRVYEQYF; size: .; J: TRBJ2-7; length: 15; V: TRBV29-1
CDR3: CASSSTPYNSPLHF; size: .; J: TRBJ1-6; length: 14; V: TRBV6-5
CDR3: CATGLDRGLVGANVLTF; size: .; J: TRBJ2-6; length: 17; V: TRBV10-3
CDR3: CASSPGQGVGNIQYF; size: .; J: TRBJ2-4; length: 15; V: TRBV5-6
CDR3: CAWRRVAANYGYTF; size: .; J: TRBJ1-2; length: 14; V: TRBV30
CDR3: CASSLTGESYEQYF; size: once; J: TRBJ2-7; length: 14; V: TRBV5-1
CDR3: CASSHLTGSVYEQYF; size: .; J: TRBJ2-7; length: 15; V: TRBV27
CDR3: CASRQTSGGVVQETQYF; size: .; J: TRBJ2-5; length: 17; V: TRBV5-1
CDR3: CASSFGLAGGLEQYF; size: .; J: TRBJ2-7; length: 15; V: TRBV5-6
CDR3: CASRYTNTEAFF; size: few; J: TRBJ1-1; length: 12; V: TRBV2
CDR3: CASSADSGANVLTF; size: .; J: TRBJ2-6; length: 14; V: TRBV5-1